The 27 T cell receptor beta chains reported below all come from one sample, sequenced in a study of control samples from healthy donors and cancer patients. The assay was immunoSEQ multiplex PCR, and TCRdb's table has in-frame clones only and misses some. The table includes approximately 100,000 clones, 85% detected once. The sample comprised blood. Receptor source: a middle-aged woman in good health.

The chain is built from TRBV9 and TRBJ2-1; maybe TRBD1 (6 bases). V lost 5 bases to trimming and J lost 10 bases, with 10 bases between them. Germline values: CDR1 SGDLS, CDR2 YYNGEE. The CDR3 loop spans 11 amino acids. This CDR3 reads CASRWGLEQFF. The CDR3 DNA reads TGTGCCAGCAGGTGGGGGCTCGAGCAGTTCTTC.

The rearrangement joins TRBV2 to TRBJ1-2; a weak D match, TRBD1 (5 bases). V lost 6 bases, J lost 4 bases, and 18 bases lay in between. Germline V gene sequence: CDR1 SNHLY, CDR2 FYNNEI. The CDR3 spans 15 residues. CDR3: CASSYGRGESYGYTF. The CDR3 nucleotides are TGTGCCAGCAGCTATGGACGAGGGGAGAGCTATGGCTACACCTTC.

This clone has just a few counts. This rearrangement joins TRBV7-9 to TRBJ1-1; tentative D call: TRBD1 (5 bases). The V end lost 1 base, the J end lost 2 bases, and 11 bases lay between the germline ends. The CDR3 runs 15 residues. CDR1 is SEHNR, CDR2 FQNEAQ, per germline (reference sequence). The CDR3 loop is CASSLELGGNTEAFF. The CDR3, as DNA: TGTGCCAGCAGCTTAGAGTTGGGGGGAAACACTGAAGCTTTCTTT.

The V call is TRBV5-4, the J call TRBJ2-1; a weak D match, TRBD2 (7 bases). The CDR3 runs to 15 residues. Germline CDR1 SGHNT, CDR2 YYREEE (reference sequence). The germline V and J ends were trimmed by 2 bases and 6 bases, with 15 bases remaining between them. CDR3 region: CASSFGTRGANEQFF. DNA for the CDR3: TGTGCCAGCAGCTTCGGGACCCGGGGGGCCAATGAGCAGTTCTTC.

J is TRBJ2-7 and V is TRBV5-6; perhaps TRBD1 as D (6 bases). The ends were cut back, 2 bases at V and 1 base at J, with 10 bases in the middle. This CDR3 is built from 14 residues. CDR1 is SGHDT, CDR2 YYEEEE, per germline. The CDR3 here is CASSFTDSSYEQYF. In DNA form, the CDR3 reads TGTGCCAGCAGCTTTACGGACAGTTCCTACGAGCAGTACTTC.

This clone appeared a few times. V usage is TRBV2 and J usage is TRBJ2-3; possibly TRBD2 for D (5 bases). Per germline, CDR1 SNHLY and CDR2 FYNNEI. This CDR3 region has 13 residues. V was pared by 8 bases and J by 0 bases, with 9 bases between. The CDR3 region is CASCGLSTDTQYF. The DNA for the CDR3 is TGTGCCAGCTGTGGACTCAGCACAGATACGCAGTATTTT.

The chain couples TRBV6-1 to TRBJ2-1; 7 positions agree with TRBD1. Germline trimming cut 1 base from V and 2 bases from J; bases unmatched to any gene: 5. This CDR3 is built from 16 residues. Germline V gives CDR1 MNHNS, CDR2 SASEGT. The CDR3 spells CASSEVGTVAYNEQFF. The CDR3 nucleotides read TGTGCCAGCAGTGAAGTGGGGACAGTTGCCTACAATGAGCAGTTCTTC.

This chain uses TRBV4-2 with TRBJ2-2, with a weak D call TRBD2 (6 bases). V shed 1 base and J shed 4 bases, with 19 bases lying between them. The V gene's germline CDR1 is LGHNA and CDR2 YNFKEQ. The CDR3 contains 18 residues. CDR3 sequence reads: CASSQVAGTDIPTGELFF. The CDR3 nucleotides are TGTGCCAGCAGCCAAGTCGCCGGGACTGACATCCCCACCGGGGAGCTGTTTTTT.

V usage is TRBV4-3 and J usage is TRBJ2-7, with 9 bases fitting TRBD1. V lost 1 base and J lost 6; bases outside the gene matches: 10. CDR1 LGHNA and CDR2 YSLEER come from the germline V gene. There are 16 residues in the CDR3. The CDR3 is CASSQGYRDRASEQYF. The CDR3 nucleotides read TGCGCCAGCAGCCAAGGTTACCGGGACAGGGCTAGCGAGCAGTACTTC.

This chain connects TRBV27 to TRBJ2-3, with D perhaps TRBD1 (6 bases). V dropped 5 bases and J dropped 3 bases, with 27 bases sitting between them. CDR1 is MNHEY, CDR2 SMNVEV, per germline (reference sequence). The CDR3 is 19 residues long. Here the CDR3 reads CASSTRAPTTGYRTDTQYF. In DNA form, the CDR3 reads TGTGCCAGCAGTACGAGGGCCCCCACCACAGGGTATCGGACAGATACGCAGTATTTT.

This CDR3 is CASSTGRGNQPQHF. Written as DNA, the CDR3 is TGTGCCAGTAGTACGGGACGGGGAAATCAGCCCCAGCATTTT. J is TRBJ1-5 and V is TRBV19, with D perhaps TRBD1 (5 bases). CDR1 and CDR2 (germline): LNHDA, SQIVND (reference sequence). V gave up 4 bases and J gave up 4 bases, with 11 bases separating them. The CDR3 has 14 amino acids.

This clone showed up just once. The V call is TRBV5-1, the J call TRBJ1-4; TRBD1 matches at 7 bases. This CDR3 has 16 residues. The V segment lost 2 bases and the J segment 5 bases; nucleotides outside the gene matches: 9. In germline, CDR1 is SGHRS, CDR2 YFSETQ. The CDR3 region has the DNA TGCGCCAGCAGCTTCGGGACAGAACGTTCAAATGAAAAACTGTTTTTT. It specifies CASSFGTERSNEKLFF.

This sequence joins TRBV7-8 and TRBJ1-3, with D possibly TRBD1 on 6 matching bases. Trimming stripped 4 bases from V and 4 bases from J, with 8 bases between. The germline CDR1 and CDR2 sequences are SGHVS and FQNEAQ. This CDR3 is 13 amino acids long. The CDR3 reads CASSSGQGNTIYF. In DNA form, the CDR3 reads TGTGCCAGCAGCTCCGGACAGGGAAACACCATATATTTT.

The chain joins TRBV4-3 to TRBJ1-1; D ambiguous. V was pared by 5 bases and J by 4 bases, with 14 bases between. Germline loops: CDR1 LGHNA, CDR2 YSLEER. The CDR3 loop spans 14 amino acids. This CDR3 reads CASSSDPYLTEAFF. DNA of the CDR3: TGCGCCAGCAGCTCAGACCCTTACCTCACTGAAGCTTTCTTT.

The V gene is TRBV7-2, the J gene TRBJ2-3; the match to TRBD2 covers 10 bases. The CDR3 spans 17 residues. The J segment lost 1 base and the V segment lost 2 bases, leaving 6 bases of the junction unmatched. Germline CDR1 is SGHTA and CDR2 is FQGNSA. DNA for the CDR3: TGTGCCAGCAGCTTAAGCGGGGGGGCCGTGGGCACAGATACGCAGTATTTT. Protein sequence: CASSLSGGAVGTDTQYF.

This clone showed up just a few times. CDR3 DNA sequence: TGCGCCAGCAGAACTAGCGGGGGGGCCGGGTCAGTTACGCAGTATTTT. Protein product: CASRTSGGAGSVTQYF. The chain is built from TRBV5-1 and TRBJ2-3, with 13 nucleotides matching TRBD2. The CDR3 has 16 residues. The V gene's germline CDR1 is SGHRS and CDR2 YFSETQ. The trim removed 5 bases at V and 8 bases at J, leaving 11 bases unmatched.

V and J are TRBV21-1 and TRBJ1-3. TRBV21-1 is a recognized pseudogene. The CDR3 consists of 11 residues. The DNA of the CDR3 is TGTGCCAGCATCTCTGGAAACACCATATATTTT. It specifies CASISGNTIYF.

The rearrangement joins TRBV18 to TRBJ1-4; 7 positions match TRBD1. V lost 3 bases to trimming and J lost 4 bases; unmatched junction nucleotides: 5. Germline CDR1 is KGHSH and CDR2 is LQKENI. The CDR3 has 15 amino acids. This CDR3 is CASSPASGGNEKLFF. As DNA, the CDR3 is TGTGCCAGCTCACCCGCGTCAGGGGGTAATGAAAAACTGTTTTTT.

V usage is TRBV5-1 and J usage is TRBJ2-5; D may be TRBD1 (6 bases). Looked up from germline, CDR1 is SGHRS and CDR2 is YFSETQ. This CDR3 region has 14 residues. Trimming shortened V by 0 bases and J by 0 bases, and 6 bases separated the two germline ends. In DNA form, the CDR3 reads TGCGCCAGCAGCTTGGACAGGGACCAAGAGACCCAGTACTTC. Translation gives CASSLDRDQETQYF.

The chain's CDR3 is CASSESGTNTEAFF. The CDR3 region has the DNA TGTGCCAGCAGTGAATCTGGGACGAACACTGAAGCTTTCTTT. The chain employs TRBV6-1 and TRBJ1-1, with D possibly matching TRBD1 (5 bases). Looked up from germline, CDR1 is MNHNS and CDR2 is SASEGT. The CDR3 runs 14 residues. V shed 2 bases and J shed 1 base, with 8 bases lying between them.

The chain combines TRBV10-1 with TRBJ2-1, with D unclear. Germline values: CDR1 WNHNN, CDR2 SYGVQD (reference sequence). This CDR3 spans 16 amino acids. Between the trimmed V and J ends, which lost 0 bases and 4 bases, there was a span of 13 bases. The chain's CDR3 is CASSESSGKGYNEQFF. The CDR3, as DNA: TGCGCCAGCAGTGAGTCGTCGGGTAAGGGTTACAATGAGCAGTTCTTC.

The J gene is TRBJ1-2, the V gene TRBV27; tentatively, D is TRBD1 (5 bases). Germline CDR1 reads MNHEY; CDR2 reads SMNVEV (reference sequence). The CDR3 loop spans 16 amino acids. With 2 bases removed from V and 4 bases from J, the gap between germline ends came to 17 bases. The CDR3 region is CASSLSGGEVAYGYTF. The CDR3 DNA sequence: TGTGCCAGCAGTTTAAGTGGAGGGGAGGTAGCCTATGGCTACACCTTC.

V and J are TRBV7-2 and TRBJ1-2; 7 bases are shared with TRBD1. The CDR3 consists of 14 residues. Per germline, CDR1 SGHTA and CDR2 FQGNSA. J was trimmed by 5 bases and V by 4 bases; bases with no gene match: 7. Written as DNA, the CDR3 is TGTGCCAGCAGCTCCACGGGACAGCAATATGGCTACACCTTC. Translated, it gives CASSSTGQQYGYTF.

This sequence joins TRBV6-5 and TRBJ2-1; 10 nucleotides align to TRBD1. The J segment lost 8 bases and the V segment lost 5 bases, leaving 9 bases of the junction unmatched. Per germline, CDR1 MNHEY and CDR2 SVGAGI. This CDR3 comprises 15 residues. The CDR3 protein is CASSPRDRGLDEQFF. For the CDR3, the DNA is TGTGCCAGCAGTCCCCGGGACAGGGGTCTTGATGAGCAGTTCTTC.

The chain carries TRBV7-3 and TRBJ2-5; D may be TRBD2 (5 bases). Trimming removed 5 bases at V and 5 bases at J, with 18 bases between. This CDR3 comprises 15 residues. In germline, CDR1 is SGHTA, CDR2 FQGTGA. The CDR3 region is CASSPQGLASETQYF. The DNA for the CDR3 is TGTGCCAGCAGCCCCCAAGGGTTAGCGTCGGAGACCCAGTACTTC.

This rearrangement joins TRBV15 to TRBJ1-2; 8 bases fit TRBD1. The CDR3 spans 13 residues. Unmatched junction bases numbered 4, after V lost 6 bases and J lost 4 bases. CDR1 is LNHNV and CDR2 is YYDKDF in the germline V gene (reference sequence). CDR3 amino acids: CATSHRGSYGYTF. The CDR3 DNA reads as TGTGCCACCAGTCACAGGGGGTCCTATGGCTACACCTTC.

The chain joins TRBV5-1 to TRBJ2-5; D is unclear. CDR3 length: 13 residues. CDR1 is SGHRS and CDR2 is YFSETQ in the germline V gene. The V gene lost 0 bases and the J gene lost 3 bases, with 6 bases spanning the gap. The CDR3 region has the DNA TGCGCCAGCAGCTTGGGGCATAAAGAGACCCAGTACTTC. It is translated as CASSLGHKETQYF.